The 22 T cell receptor beta chains below all came from one sample that was sequenced in a study of blood T cell repertoires in COVID-19. TCRdb's copy holds only in-frame clones and misses some; the assay was immunoSEQ multiplex PCR. Found here are roughly 80,000 clones, about nine tenths of them singletons; the top ten hold roughly 2.6%. The specimen sequenced was peripheral blood. All receptors come from a man in his fifties with COVID-19, enrolled during active disease.

This rearrangement joins TRBV5-4 to TRBJ1-2, with 7 bases that match TRBD1. The CDR3 covers 14 residues. V trimming: 2 bases; J trimming: 5 bases; junction bases outside the gene matches: 6. Germline-derived CDR1 and CDR2 are SGHNT and YYREEE (reference sequence). In nucleotides, the CDR3 is TGTGCCAGCAGCTTTACAGGGGATTCTTATGGCTACACCTTC. It encodes CASSFTGDSYGYTF.

The chain carries TRBV5-8 and TRBJ1-2; the D gene is possibly TRBD1 (5 bases). V was clipped by 4 bases and J by 8 bases, with 21 bases between them. CDR1 and CDR2 from the germline V gene are SGHTS and YDEGEE. The CDR3 runs to 15 residues. The CDR3 is CASSLELGGAQGYTF. As DNA, the CDR3 is TGTGCCAGCAGCCTAGAGCTGGGAGGGGCGCAAGGCTACACCTTC.

The rearrangement joins TRBV7-9 to TRBJ2-4; weak D call: TRBD1 (5 bases). This CDR3 comprises 16 residues. Germline-derived CDR1 and CDR2 are SEHNR and FQNEAQ (reference sequence). Trimming removed 2 bases from V and 0 bases from J, with 11 bases in between. This chain's CDR3 is CASSLSGRIAKNIQYF. DNA of the CDR3: TGTGCCAGCAGCTTATCAGGGCGGATAGCCAAAAACATTCAGTACTTC.

The V gene is TRBV10-3, the J gene TRBJ1-5; D is unresolved. CDR3 length: 15 residues. The germline V gene encodes CDR1 ENHRY and CDR2 SYGVKD. V dropped 4 bases and J dropped 1 base, with 11 bases sitting between them. In DNA form, the CDR3 reads TGTGCCATCAGTGGCCGGAGGGAAAGCAATCAGCCCCAGCATTTT. Protein: CAISGRRESNQPQHF.

V is TRBV9 and J is TRBJ1-2, with D unclear. From germline, CDR1 is SGDLS and CDR2 YYNGEE. The V end lost 0 bases, the J end lost 8 bases, and 20 bases lay between the germline ends. The length of the CDR3 is 16 residues. CDR3 nucleotides: TGTGCCAGCAGCGTAGCCGCCCCCGGGAGTCCAGTCGGCTACACCTTC. It is translated as CASSVAAPGSPVGYTF.

This sequence joins TRBV30 and TRBJ2-3; no reliable D call. V was pared by 3 bases and J by 2 bases, with 18 bases between. Germline values: CDR1 GTSNPN, CDR2 SVGIG (reference sequence). CDR3 length: 16 residues. CDR3 DNA sequence: TGTGCCTGGAGCCCTACCTCAGCGTTTTACACAGATACGCAGTATTTT. Translating gives CAWSPTSAFYTDTQYF. The full variable domain, completed using reference TRBV30 and TRBJ2-3, is SQTIHQWPATLVQPVGSPLSLECTVEGTSNPNLYWYRQAAGRGLQLLFYSVGIGQISSEVPQNLSASRPQDRQFILSSKKLLLSDSGFYLCAWSPTSAFYTDTQYFGPGTRLTVL.

This chain links TRBV7-3 with TRBJ2-1; the match to TRBD2 covers 8 bases. The V segment lost 5 bases and the J segment 3 bases; nucleotides outside the gene matches: 3. The germline CDR1 and CDR2 sequences are SGHTA and FQGTGA. This CDR3 has 14 residues. CDR3 coding DNA: TGTGCCAGCAGCCAGCGGGAGAGCTACAATGAGCAGTTCTTC. The encoded protein is CASSQRESYNEQFF.

This chain connects TRBV3-1 (or the pseudogene TRBV3-2) to TRBJ2-3; 14 nucleotides match TRBD2. The germline CDR1 and CDR2 sequences are LGHDT and YNNKEL (reference sequence). CDR3 length: 15 amino acids. After removal of 8 bases from V and 6 bases from J, the junction contained 7 bases not matched to a gene. CDR3 bases: TGTGCCAGCGGAGGGACTAGCGGGAGCGTGGATACGCAGTATTTT. Protein: CASGGTSGSVDTQYF.

The chain carries TRBV20-1 and TRBJ1-2; 8 bases align to TRBD1. Germline lookup yields CDR1 DFQATT and CDR2 SNEGSKA (reference sequence). Germline trimming cut 3 bases from V and 4 bases from J; bases unmatched to any gene: 7. The CDR3 loop spans 14 amino acids. This CDR3 is CSASLGTGRYGYTF. Here the CDR3 DNA reads TGCAGTGCTAGTCTCGGGACAGGCCGCTATGGCTACACCTTC.

This clone was seen a few times. The rearrangement uses TRBV19 and TRBJ2-1; tentatively, D is TRBD2 (5 bases). The V gene's germline CDR1 is LNHDA and CDR2 SQIVND (reference sequence). The germline V and J ends were trimmed by 3 bases and 8 bases, with 5 bases remaining between them. The CDR3 extends over 11 amino acids. CDR3 sequence (DNA): TGTGCCAGTAGTATGCGGGATGAGCAGTTCTTC. The encoded protein is CASSMRDEQFF.

The J gene is TRBJ2-3, the V gene TRBV5-1; 7 bases map to TRBD2. J gave up 0 bases and V 1 base, and 2 bases lay outside the gene matches. CDR3 length equals 15 residues. Germline values: CDR1 SGHRS, CDR2 YFSETQ. The DNA of the CDR3 is TGCGCCAGCAGCTTGACTAGCGTAAGCACAGATACGCAGTATTTT. This encodes CASSLTSVSTDTQYF.

V gene TRBV2 combines with J gene TRBJ1-4; tentative D call: TRBD1 (6 bases). Trimming pared 10 bases from V and 8 bases from J, leaving 17 bases between. Looked up from germline, CDR1 is SNHLY and CDR2 is FYNNEI. This CDR3 spans 13 amino acids. The CDR3 DNA reads TGTGCCACCCAGGGAAGGGGGTGGGAAAAACTGTTTTTT. It translates to CATQGRGWEKLFF.

The chain links TRBV7-6 to TRBJ2-1; 9 nucleotides line up with TRBD1. Trimming removed 5 bases from V and 8 bases from J; junction bases left unmatched: 13. Germline CDR1 reads SGHVS; CDR2 reads FNYEAQ. The CDR3 is 16 residues long. CDR3 in amino acids: CASSPKDRDRDDEQFF. The CDR3 bases are TGTGCCAGCAGCCCCAAGGACCGGGACAGGGACGATGAGCAGTTCTTC.

This chain uses TRBV5-6 with TRBJ1-5; 8 bases are shared with TRBD1. This CDR3 spans 16 amino acids. The germline gives CDR1 SGHDT, CDR2 YYEEEE. V shed 4 bases, J shed 0 bases, and the junction held 6 bases outside the gene matches. The CDR3 spells CASSRGDRNSNQPQHF. The CDR3 region has the DNA TGTGCCAGCAGCAGGGGGGACAGGAATAGCAATCAGCCCCAGCATTTT.

In its sample, this clone was seen a few times. The V and J genes are TRBV6-6 and TRBJ2-1; maybe TRBD1 (5 bases). Germline CDR1 is MNHNY and CDR2 is SVGAGI (reference sequence). The ends were cut back, 5 bases at V and 13 bases at J, with 12 bases in the middle. The CDR3 length is 11 residues. CDR3 coding DNA: TGTGCCAGCAGTAATCGACAGCAACAGTTCTTC. Translation gives CASSNRQQQFF.

The chain recombines TRBV5-1 with TRBJ2-7; perhaps TRBD1 as D (6 bases). The V end was cut by 4 bases, the J end by 6 bases, with 14 bases between. The CDR3 covers 13 residues. Per germline, CDR1 SGHRS and CDR2 YFSETQ. The CDR3 reads CASSLYQGSEQYV. The CDR3 DNA sequence: TGCGCCAGCAGCCTGTATCAGGGGAGCGAGCAGTACGTC.

The rearrangement links TRBV15 to TRBJ2-7; TRBD1 is a possible D gene (6 bases). Trimming removed 5 bases from V and 3 bases from J, with 11 bases in between. Germline V gives CDR1 LNHNV, CDR2 YYDKDF (reference sequence). The CDR3 extends over 13 amino acids. DNA for the CDR3: TGTGCCACCAGCCCGGACAGTATCTACGAGCAGTACGTC. It codes for CATSPDSIYEQYV.

The chain combines TRBV4-1 with TRBJ1-4, with 7 bases lining up with TRBD1. V shed 4 bases and J 4 bases; nucleotides not matched to a gene: 15. Looked up from germline, CDR1 is MGHRA and CDR2 is YSYEKL. This CDR3 is built from 18 residues. The CDR3 DNA reads as TGCGCCAGCAGCCCGGGTCAGAGCGGTCGACAGGGTAATGAAAAACTGTTTTTT. It specifies CASSPGQSGRQGNEKLFF.

The V and J genes are TRBV24-1 and TRBJ2-5; 7 bases align to TRBD1. V dropped 7 bases and J dropped 2; count of bases not matched to a gene: 6. Germline CDR1 and CDR2: KGHDR and SFDVKD. CDR3 length equals 14 residues. The CDR3 loop reads CATSPGQTQETQYF. CDR3 bases: TGTGCCACCAGCCCGGGACAGACTCAAGAGACCCAGTACTTC.

This chain connects TRBV19 to TRBJ2-3; 14 nucleotides agree with TRBD2. Unmatched junction bases numbered 8, after V lost 6 bases and J lost 0 bases. Germline V lookup: CDR1 LNHDA, CDR2 SQIVND (reference sequence). This CDR3 region has 18 residues. The CDR3 sequence: CASSPGGLAGDSTDTQYF. The CDR3 nucleotides read TGTGCCAGTAGCCCAGGGGGACTAGCGGGAGATAGCACAGATACGCAGTATTTT.

The chain uses TRBV5-1 and TRBJ2-2; maybe TRBD1 (5 bases). V was cut by 7 bases and J by 0 bases, with 10 bases left in between. CDR3 length: 14 residues. The germline gives CDR1 SGHRS, CDR2 YFSETQ. The CDR3 DNA is TGCGCCAGCGGTAGACAGACGAACACCGGGGAGCTGTTTTTT. Residues: CASGRQTNTGELFF. The variable domain in full, completed from reference TRBV5-1 and TRBJ2-2, reads KAGVTQTPRYLIKTRGQQVTLSCSPISGHRSVSWYQQTPGQGLQFLFEYFSETQRNKGNFPGRFSGRQFSNSRSEMNVSTLELGDSALYLCASGRQTNTGELFFGEGSRLTVL.

DNA for the CDR3: TGTGCCAGCAGCAAACCGGGACAGGGGCCGCCCGGGGAGCAGTTCTTC. Residues: CASSKPGQGPPGEQFF. The J gene is TRBJ2-1, the V gene TRBV6-2 or TRBV6-3, with 10 bases fitting TRBD1. The junction had 15 bases not matched to a gene; V was cut back by 6 bases and J by 10 bases. Germline V gene data show CDR1 as MNHEY and CDR2 as SVGEGT. The CDR3 totals 16 residues.